A single sample gave rise to the 2 T cell receptor beta chains below, sequenced in a study of blood T cell repertoires in COVID-19. The assay was immunoSEQ multiplex PCR, and TCRdb's table has in-frame clones only and misses some. The table has 95,000 to 100,000 clones, around four fifths seen once. The specimen was peripheral blood. These TCRs come from an older man with acute or convalescent COVID-19.

The rearrangement links TRBV9 to TRBJ2-3; a possible D gene is TRBD1 (5 bases). The CDR3 has 13 residues. The germline V gene has CDR1 SGDLS and CDR2 YYNGEE. Trimming left V 2 bases short and J 3 bases short, with 7 bases between. CDR3 in DNA: TGTGCCAGCAGCGTTCAGGGAACAGATACGCAGTATTTT. This codes for CASSVQGTDTQYF.

CDR3 in amino acids: CASILRVDGYGYTF. In nucleotides, the CDR3 is TGTGCCAGCATCCTCCGGGTGGATGGGTATGGCTACACCTTC. This chain connects TRBV28 to TRBJ1-2; no clear D gene. Germline lookup yields CDR1 MDHEN and CDR2 SYDVKM. V lost 7 bases, J lost 5 bases, and 17 bases lay in between. The CDR3 is 14 residues long.